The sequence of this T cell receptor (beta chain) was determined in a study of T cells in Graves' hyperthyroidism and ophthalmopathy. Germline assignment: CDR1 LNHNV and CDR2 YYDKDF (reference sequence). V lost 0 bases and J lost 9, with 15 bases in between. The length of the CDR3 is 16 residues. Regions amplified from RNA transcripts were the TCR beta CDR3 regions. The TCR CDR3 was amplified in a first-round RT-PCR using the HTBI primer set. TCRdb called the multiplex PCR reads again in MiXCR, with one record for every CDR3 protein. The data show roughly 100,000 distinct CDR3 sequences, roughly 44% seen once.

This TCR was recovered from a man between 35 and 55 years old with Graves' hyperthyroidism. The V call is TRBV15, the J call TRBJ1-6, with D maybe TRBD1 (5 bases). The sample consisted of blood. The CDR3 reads CATSRDLWVQGSPLHF. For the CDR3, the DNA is TGTGCCACCAGCAGAGACTTATGGGTCCAGGGTTCACCCCTCCACTTT. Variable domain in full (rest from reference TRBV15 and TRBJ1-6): DAMVIQNPRYQVTQFGKPVTLSCSQTLNHNVMYWYQQKSSQAPKLLFHYYDKDFNNEADTPDNFQSRRPNTSFCFLDIRSPGLGDTAMYLCATSRDLWVQGSPLHFGNGTRLTVT.